This TCR beta chain was obtained from a study of T-cell reconstitution after alpha-beta-depleted transplantation in children. Germline CDR1 is MNHEY and CDR2 is SVGAGI. The CDR3 covers 11 residues. Trimming stripped 8 bases from V and 5 bases from J, with 9 bases between. Preparation of the TCRbeta library used unique molecular identifiers. MiXCR, run by TCRdb on the PCR reads, gives a single entry per CDR3 protein. The table lists about 110,000 distinct CDR3 sequences, 5.5% to 7% of them singletons. This clonotype has more than one count but fewer than ten. The antigen is undetermined. Study-level points and caveats: It was surviving recipient T cells and thymic progenitors that gave some patients high TCRbeta diversity at day 60. At one year after transplant, newly produced T cells mostly accounted for T-cell counts and diversity. Reports say that about two months after transplant, the alpha-beta T cells came out of several hundred graft clones that had expanded.

The sample was PBMCs, mostly from graft donor cells, taken 360 days after TCRalphabeta/CD19-depleted stem cell transplant. This clonotype was obtained from a male patient under 10 years old who had a stem cell transplant for acute lymphoblastic leukemia, so the T cells may come from the graft donor. J is TRBJ2-5 and V is TRBV6-5; D remains unclear. In DNA form, the CDR3 reads TGTGCCAGCCAATACGGGGAGACCCAGTACTTC. Translated: CASQYGETQYF.